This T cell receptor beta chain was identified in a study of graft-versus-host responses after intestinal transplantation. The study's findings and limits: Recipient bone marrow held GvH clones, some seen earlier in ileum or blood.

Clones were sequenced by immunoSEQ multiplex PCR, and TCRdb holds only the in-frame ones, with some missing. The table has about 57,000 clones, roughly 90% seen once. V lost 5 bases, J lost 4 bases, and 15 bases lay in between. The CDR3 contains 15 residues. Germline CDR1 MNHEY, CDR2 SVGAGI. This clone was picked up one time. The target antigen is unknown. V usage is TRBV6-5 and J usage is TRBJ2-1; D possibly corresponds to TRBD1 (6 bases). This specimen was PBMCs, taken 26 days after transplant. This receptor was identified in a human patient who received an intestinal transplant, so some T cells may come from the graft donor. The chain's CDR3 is CASSTDRSLYNEQFF. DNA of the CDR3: TGTGCCAGCAGTACAGACAGGTCCCTGTACAATGAGCAGTTCTTC.